A single sample gave rise to the 8 T cell receptor beta chains below, sequenced in a study of blood T cell repertoires in COVID-19. Only in-frame clones appear in the TCRdb table, and some are missing; sequencing was by immunoSEQ multiplex PCR. Seen here are approximately 110,000 clones, around 86% observed once, and the top ten hold approximately 5%. The sequencing input was peripheral blood. The receptors shown here come from a human donor in a cohort sampled during active COVID-19.

The chain couples TRBV27 to TRBJ2-3; no firm D call. Trimming left V 5 bases short and J 2 bases short, with 2 bases between. CDR1 and CDR2 (germline): MNHEY, SMNVEV (reference sequence). CDR3 size: 11 residues. CDR3 nucleotide sequence: TGTGCCAGCAGTCACACAGATACGCAGTATTTT. Its protein is CASSHTDTQYF.

The V call is TRBV10-1, the J call TRBJ2-5; 10 bases are a match to TRBD2. The CDR3 is 16 residues long. CDR1 and CDR2 from the germline V gene are WNHNN and SYGVQD (reference sequence). V lost 2 bases and J lost 1; bases outside the gene matches: 4. The CDR3 sequence: CASSEGAGGFQETQYF. The CDR3, as DNA: TGCGCCAGCAGTGAGGGAGCGGGAGGGTTCCAAGAGACCCAGTACTTC.

Comment on this clone: A read error may produce the germline difference seen at one junction end. The chain is built from TRBV7-8 and TRBJ1-2, with 8 nucleotides matching TRBD1. CDR1 SGHVS and CDR2 FQNEAQ come from the germline V gene. The CDR3 length is 14 residues. This CDR3 is CASSLEIPGQGSHF. In DNA, the CDR3 is TGTGCCAGCAGCTTAGAAATCCCCGGACAGGGCTCGCACTTC.

To note about this clone: One end of the junction fails to match germline, which may point to a read error. The CDR3: CASSPQHGGQANSGYTF. DNA for the CDR3: TGTGCCAGCTCACCTCAACATGGAGGACAGGCGAACTCTGGCTACACCTTC. The J gene is TRBJ1-2, the V gene TRBV18; 7 bases match TRBD1. The germline V gene encodes CDR1 KGHSH and CDR2 LQKENI. The CDR3 is made up of 17 amino acids.

The CDR3 DNA reads as TGCGCCAGCAGTGCTAGCCATACGCAGTATTTT. It specifies CASSASHTQYF. The chain couples TRBV10-1 to TRBJ2-3, with D perhaps TRBD2 (5 bases). Trimming removed 4 bases at V and 7 bases at J, with 6 bases between. CDR1 and CDR2 (germline): WNHNN, SYGVQD (reference sequence). The CDR3 totals 11 residues.

The chain links TRBV28 to TRBJ1-1, with D maybe TRBD1 (5 bases). The germline V gene encodes CDR1 MDHEN and CDR2 SYDVKM. The CDR3 runs to 12 residues. CDR3 residues: CVTRAVNTEAFF. The CDR3 nucleotides read TGTGTCACCAGGGCCGTTAACACTGAAGCTTTCTTT. Full variable domain (outside the CDR3, taken from reference TRBV28 and TRBJ1-1): DVKVTQSSRYLVKRTGEKVFLECVQDMDHENMFWYRQDPGLGLRLIYFSYDVKMKEKGDIPEGYSVSREKKERFSLILESASTNQTSMYLCVTRAVNTEAFFGQGTRLTVV.

This chain joins TRBV11-2 and TRBJ2-7; 7 bases line up with TRBD2. The junction had 1 base not matched to a gene; V was cut back by 1 base and J by 4 bases. CDR1 and CDR2 (germline): SGHAT, FQNNGV. This CDR3 has 13 residues. This chain's CDR3 is CASSLVGRYEQYF. The CDR3 nucleotides read TGTGCCAGCAGCTTAGTCGGGAGGTACGAGCAGTACTTC. Full variable domain (outside the CDR3, taken from reference TRBV11-2 and TRBJ2-7): EAGVAQSPRYKIIEKRQSVAFWCNPISGHATLYWYQQILGQGPKLLIQFQNNGVVDDSQLPKDRFSAERLKGVDSTLKIQPAKLEDSAVYLCASSLVGRYEQYFGPGTRLTVT.

The V call is TRBV7-9, the J call TRBJ2-2; D is unresolved. Germline V gene lookup returns CDR1 SEHNR and CDR2 FQNEAQ (reference sequence). V dropped 3 bases and J dropped 4 bases, with 3 bases sitting between them. The CDR3 has 12 residues. CDR3 sequence (DNA): TGTGCCAGCAGCTTCCGCACCGGGGAGCTGTTTTTT. This gives the protein CASSFRTGELFF.